This T cell receptor (beta chain) was sequenced during a study of CXCR3-negative and CXCR3-positive naive CD8 T cells. About the study: Every library held about 1.5 +/- 0.3 million TRB reads, and the total came to around 140 million. Study-wide findings and caveats: Comparison of naive cells showed more hydrophobic TRB CDR3s in CXCR3-positive than in CXCR3-negative naive cells. The study found CXCR3 expression partially decreased after cryopreservation and ran most assays on fresh PBMCs.

To note about this clonotype: Its antigen is undetermined.

CD45RO-CCR7+CD27+CD95- defined naive CD8+ T cells. The CDR3 has 13 amino acids. The germline CDR1 and CDR2 sequences are MDHEN and SYDVKM. UMI-labeled 5' RACE yielded the TRB cDNA libraries. TCRdb derives one entry per CDR3 protein from the 5' RACE reads, leaving out DNA. The sample totals 100,000 to 150,000 distinct CDR3 sequences. J is TRBJ2-1 and V is TRBV28; TCRdb picks TRBD1, but there is no DNA to check that call. This clonotype originated in a human donor in good health. Some clones in this sample may be carry-over from other donors' samples. What was sequenced was naive CXCR3- CD8+ T cells from blood. Noted subset: CD45RO-CCR7+CD27+CD95- naive CD8+ T cells lacking CXCR3 (TNR3-). This chain's CDR3 is CASSLGGGNEQFF.